This T cell receptor (beta chain) emerged from a study of monozygotic twins with inflammatory bowel disease. With respect to this clonotype: Its antigen remains unidentified.

Through template switching, UMIs that included a 6-nucleotide sample barcode were added. From the 5' RACE reads, TCRdb lists one entry per CDR3 protein and no DNA. Its table records around 400,000 distinct CDR3 sequences. Study outcomes and limitations: Possibly because of limited power, concordant and discordant twins showed no difference in repertoire similarity. IBD patients, compared with healthy twins, shared fewer clonotypes with others (especially with disease activity).

The TCR comes from a human donor with ulcerative colitis or Crohn's disease, or a healthy co-twin of an affected twin (not recorded which). Source material: blood.

CDR3 region: CASSLGLAGGMDTQYF. The chain combines TRBV12-3 or TRBV12-4 with TRBJ2-3; the D gene TCRdb calls, TRBD2, cannot be checked with no DNA. The CDR3 totals 16 residues.